This passage covers 4 T cell receptor beta chains from one sample sequenced in a study of regulatory T cells in long-lasting Graves disease. CDR3 regions were amplified by Arm-PCR using iRepertoire HTBI primers to build TCR beta libraries. TCRdb called the multiplex PCR reads again in MiXCR, with one record for every CDR3 protein. The sample includes 250,000 or so distinct CDR3 sequences, 20% seen only once; the top ten take around 13%. Time point noted: newly diagnosed GD, antithyroid drugs for less than 3 months. After RNA was extracted from PBMCs, the TCR library was made from it. Sequencing was performed on peripheral blood mononuclear cells (PBMCs), taken at new diagnosis, from a patient treated with antithyroid drugs. Receptors originate from a female donor with Graves disease.

This clonotype was recorded at least ten times. This chain links TRBV10-3 with TRBJ2-1, with D possibly TRBD1 on 5 matching bases. CDR1 and CDR2 (germline): ENHRY, SYGVKD. Trimming pared 6 bases from V and 5 bases from J, leaving 8 bases between. The CDR3 runs 12 residues. In DNA form, the CDR3 reads TGTGCCATCAGGATCAGGGACAATGAGCAGTTCTTC. It translates to CAIRIRDNEQFF.

This clonotype was counted many times. The chain couples TRBV2 to TRBJ2-5, with TRBD2 as a possible D gene (7 bases). This CDR3 has 15 amino acids. Germline CDR1 is SNHLY and CDR2 is FYNNEI. Trimming removed 4 bases at V and 5 bases at J, with 17 bases between. CDR3 loop: CASSAGLGGGETQYF. The CDR3 nucleotides read TGTGCCAGCAGTGCCGGACTAGGGGGGGGGGAGACCCAGTACTTC.

This clonotype has a count of ten or more. V gene TRBV3-1 combines with J gene TRBJ1-2; TRBD1 is a possible D gene (6 bases). Germline values: CDR1 LGHDT, CDR2 YNNKEL (reference sequence). The CDR3 has 12 residues. Trimming left V 2 bases short and J 8 bases short, with 9 bases between. The CDR3 DNA follows: TGTGCCAGCAGCCAATTACAGGGCGGCTACACCTTC. Encoded protein: CASSQLQGGYTF.

This clonotype appeared many times. V gene TRBV27 combines with J gene TRBJ1-1; tentatively, D is TRBD1 (5 bases). From germline, CDR1 is MNHEY and CDR2 SMNVEV (reference sequence). The V end was cut by 5 bases, the J end by 3 bases, with 10 bases between. The length of the CDR3 is 13 residues. The CDR3 DNA is TGTGCCAGCAGTATAAGGGGAGACACTGAAGCTTTCTTT. This gives the protein CASSIRGDTEAFF.